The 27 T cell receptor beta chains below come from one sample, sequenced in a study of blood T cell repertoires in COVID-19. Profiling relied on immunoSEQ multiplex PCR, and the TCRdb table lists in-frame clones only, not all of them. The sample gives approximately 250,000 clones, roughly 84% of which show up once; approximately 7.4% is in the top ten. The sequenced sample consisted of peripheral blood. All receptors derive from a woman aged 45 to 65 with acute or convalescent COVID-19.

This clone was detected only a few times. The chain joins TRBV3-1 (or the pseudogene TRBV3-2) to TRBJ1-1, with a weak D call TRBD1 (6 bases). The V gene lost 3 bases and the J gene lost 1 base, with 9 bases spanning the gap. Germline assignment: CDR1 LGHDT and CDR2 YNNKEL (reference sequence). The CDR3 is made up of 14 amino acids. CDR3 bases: TGTGCCAGCAGCCAGGGACACAAGAACACTGAAGCTTTCTTT. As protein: CASSQGHKNTEAFF.

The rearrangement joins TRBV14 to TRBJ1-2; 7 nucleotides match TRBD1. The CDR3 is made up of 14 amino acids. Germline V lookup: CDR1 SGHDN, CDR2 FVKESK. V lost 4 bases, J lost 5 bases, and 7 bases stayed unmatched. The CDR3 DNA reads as TGTGCCAGCAGCCGGGACAGTGATAGATATGGCTACACCTTC. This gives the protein CASSRDSDRYGYTF.

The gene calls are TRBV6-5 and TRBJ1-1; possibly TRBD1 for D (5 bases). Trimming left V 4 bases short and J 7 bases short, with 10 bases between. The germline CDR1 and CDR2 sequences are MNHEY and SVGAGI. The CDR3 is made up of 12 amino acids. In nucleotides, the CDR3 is TGTGCCAGCAGTTTTGGGGGGGATGAAGCTTTCTTT. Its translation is CASSFGGDEAFF.

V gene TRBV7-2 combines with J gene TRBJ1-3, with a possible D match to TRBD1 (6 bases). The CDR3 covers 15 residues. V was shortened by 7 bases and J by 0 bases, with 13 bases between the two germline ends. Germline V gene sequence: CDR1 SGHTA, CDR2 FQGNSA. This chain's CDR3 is CASTDRFSSGNTIYF. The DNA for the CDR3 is TGTGCCAGCACCGACAGGTTTTCCTCTGGAAACACCATATATTTT.

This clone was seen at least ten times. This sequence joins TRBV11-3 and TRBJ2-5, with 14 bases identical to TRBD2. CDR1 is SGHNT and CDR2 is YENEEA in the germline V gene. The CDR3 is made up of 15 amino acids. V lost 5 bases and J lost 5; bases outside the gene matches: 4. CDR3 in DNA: TGTGCCAGCAGCCTGGGACTAGCGGGGGTTGAGACCCAGTACTTC. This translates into CASSLGLAGVETQYF.

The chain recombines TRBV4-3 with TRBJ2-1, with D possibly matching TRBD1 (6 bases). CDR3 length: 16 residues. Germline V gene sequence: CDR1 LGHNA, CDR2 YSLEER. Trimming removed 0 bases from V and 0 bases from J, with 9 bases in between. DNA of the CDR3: TGCGCCAGCAGCCAAGATCCGGACAGCTCCTACAATGAGCAGTTCTTC. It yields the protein CASSQDPDSSYNEQFF.

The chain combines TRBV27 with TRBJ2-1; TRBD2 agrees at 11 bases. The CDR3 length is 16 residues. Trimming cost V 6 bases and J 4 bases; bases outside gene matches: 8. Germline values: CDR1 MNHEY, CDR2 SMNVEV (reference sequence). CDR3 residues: CASSFTGTSGYNEQFF. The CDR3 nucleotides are TGTGCCAGCAGCTTTACCGGGACTAGCGGTTACAATGAGCAGTTCTTC.

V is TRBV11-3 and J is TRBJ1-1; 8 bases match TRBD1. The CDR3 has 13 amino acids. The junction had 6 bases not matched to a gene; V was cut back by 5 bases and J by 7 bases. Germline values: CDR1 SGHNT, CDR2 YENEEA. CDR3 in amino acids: CASSETGDREAFF. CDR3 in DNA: TGTGCCAGCAGCGAGACAGGGGACCGTGAAGCTTTCTTT.

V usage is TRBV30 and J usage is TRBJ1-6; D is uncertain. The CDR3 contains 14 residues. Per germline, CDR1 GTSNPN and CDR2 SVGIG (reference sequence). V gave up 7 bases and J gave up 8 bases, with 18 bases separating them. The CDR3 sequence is CALSGPHNDSPLHF. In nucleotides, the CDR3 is TGTGCCTTATCTGGGCCCCACAACGATTCACCCCTCCACTTT.

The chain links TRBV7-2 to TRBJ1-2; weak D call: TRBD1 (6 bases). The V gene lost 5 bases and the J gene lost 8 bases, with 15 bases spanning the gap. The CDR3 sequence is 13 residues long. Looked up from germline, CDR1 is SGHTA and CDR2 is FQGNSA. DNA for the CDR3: TGTGCCAGCAGCGACTACAGGGCTCTCGGCTACACCTTC. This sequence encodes CASSDYRALGYTF.

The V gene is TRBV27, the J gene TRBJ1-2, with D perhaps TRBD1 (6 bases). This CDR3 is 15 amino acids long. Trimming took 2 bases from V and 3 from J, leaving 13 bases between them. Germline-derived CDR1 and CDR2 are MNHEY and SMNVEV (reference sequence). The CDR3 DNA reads TGTGCCAGCAGTTTAAACCCGGGGGGCGACTATGGCTACACCTTC. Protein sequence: CASSLNPGGDYGYTF.

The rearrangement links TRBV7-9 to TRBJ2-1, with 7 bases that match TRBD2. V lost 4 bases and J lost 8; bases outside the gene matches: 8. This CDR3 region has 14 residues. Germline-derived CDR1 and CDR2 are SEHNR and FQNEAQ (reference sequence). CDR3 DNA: TGTGCCAGCAGCTACTTTGGGGGAGGGTATGAGCAGTTCTTC. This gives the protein CASSYFGGGYEQFF.

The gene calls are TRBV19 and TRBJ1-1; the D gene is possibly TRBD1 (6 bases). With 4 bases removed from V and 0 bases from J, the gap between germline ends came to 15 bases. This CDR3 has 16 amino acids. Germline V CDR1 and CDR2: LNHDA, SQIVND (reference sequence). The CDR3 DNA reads TGTGCCAGTAGTACATCGGCCAGGGGCGTGAACACTGAAGCTTTCTTT. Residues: CASSTSARGVNTEAFF.

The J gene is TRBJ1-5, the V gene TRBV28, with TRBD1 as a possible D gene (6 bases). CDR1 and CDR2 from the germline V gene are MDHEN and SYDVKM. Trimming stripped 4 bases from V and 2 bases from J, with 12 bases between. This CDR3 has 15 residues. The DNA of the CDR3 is TGTGCCAGCAGTTGGGAACAGGGTCGCAATCAGCCCCAGCATTTT. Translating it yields CASSWEQGRNQPQHF.

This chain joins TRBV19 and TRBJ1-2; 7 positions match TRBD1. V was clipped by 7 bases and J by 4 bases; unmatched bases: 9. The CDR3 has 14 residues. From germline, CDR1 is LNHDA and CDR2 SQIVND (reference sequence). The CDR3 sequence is CASTRDSGSYGYTF. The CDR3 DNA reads TGTGCCAGTACCCGGGACAGCGGTTCCTATGGCTACACCTTC. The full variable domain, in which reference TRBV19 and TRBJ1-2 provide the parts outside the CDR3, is DGGITQSPKYLFRKEGQNVTLSCEQNLNHDAMYWYRQDPGQGLRLIYYSQIVNDFQKGDIAEGYSVSREKKESFPLTVTSAQKNPTAFYLCASTRDSGSYGYTFGSGTRLTVV.

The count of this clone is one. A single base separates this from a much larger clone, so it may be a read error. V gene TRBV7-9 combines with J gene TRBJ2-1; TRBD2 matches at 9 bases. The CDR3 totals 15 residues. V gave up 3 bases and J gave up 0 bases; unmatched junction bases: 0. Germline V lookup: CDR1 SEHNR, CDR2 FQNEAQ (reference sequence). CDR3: CASSFSGSSYNEQFF. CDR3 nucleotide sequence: TGTGCCAGCAGCTTTAGCGGGAGCTCCTACAATGAGCAGTTCTTC.

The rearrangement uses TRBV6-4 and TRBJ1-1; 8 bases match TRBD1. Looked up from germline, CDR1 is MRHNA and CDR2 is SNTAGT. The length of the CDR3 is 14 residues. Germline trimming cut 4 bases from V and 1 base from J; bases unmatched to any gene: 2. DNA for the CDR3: TGTGCCAGCAGTGCACAGGGGGGGAACACTGAAGCTTTCTTT. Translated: CASSAQGGNTEAFF.

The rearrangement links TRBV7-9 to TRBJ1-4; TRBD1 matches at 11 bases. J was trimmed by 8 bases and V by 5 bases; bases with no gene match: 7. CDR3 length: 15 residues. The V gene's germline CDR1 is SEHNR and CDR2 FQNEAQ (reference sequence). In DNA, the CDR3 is TGTGCCAGCAGCACCCGGACAGGGGGCGCCGAAAAACTGTTTTTT. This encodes CASSTRTGGAEKLFF. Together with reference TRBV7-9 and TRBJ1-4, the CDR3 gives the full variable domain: DTGVSQNPRHKITKRGQNVTFRCDPISEHNRLYWYRQTLGQGPEFLTYFQNEAQLEKSRLLSDRFSAERPKGSFSTLEIQRTEQGDSAMYLCASSTRTGGAEKLFFGSGTQLSVL.

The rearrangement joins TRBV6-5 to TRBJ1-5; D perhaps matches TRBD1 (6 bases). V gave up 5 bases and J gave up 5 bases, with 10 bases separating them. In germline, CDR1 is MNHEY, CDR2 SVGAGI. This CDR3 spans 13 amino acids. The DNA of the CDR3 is TGTGCCAGCAGTCTTGAGGGGGATCAGCCCCAGCATTTT. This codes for CASSLEGDQPQHF.

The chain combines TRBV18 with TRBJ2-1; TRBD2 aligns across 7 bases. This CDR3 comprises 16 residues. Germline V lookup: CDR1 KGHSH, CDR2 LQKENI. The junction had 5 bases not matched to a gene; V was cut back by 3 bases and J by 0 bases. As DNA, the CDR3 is TGTGCCAGCTCACCTCTAGCGGCAAGCTCCTACAATGAGCAGTTCTTC. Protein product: CASSPLAASSYNEQFF.

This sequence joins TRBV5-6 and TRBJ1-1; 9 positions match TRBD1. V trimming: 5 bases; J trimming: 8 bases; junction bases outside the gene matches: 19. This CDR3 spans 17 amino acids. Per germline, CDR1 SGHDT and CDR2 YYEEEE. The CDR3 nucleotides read TGTGCCAGCAGTTCGGGACAGGGCTATCCCGTCACTGTCGAAGCTTTCTTT. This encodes CASSSGQGYPVTVEAFF.

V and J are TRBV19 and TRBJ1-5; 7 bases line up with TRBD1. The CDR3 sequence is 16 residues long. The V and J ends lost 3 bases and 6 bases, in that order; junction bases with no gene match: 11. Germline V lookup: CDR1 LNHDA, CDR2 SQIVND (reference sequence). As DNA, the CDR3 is TGTGCCAGTAGTATTAACCTCCCCACAGGGGCTCAGCCCCAGCATTTT. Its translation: CASSINLPTGAQPQHF. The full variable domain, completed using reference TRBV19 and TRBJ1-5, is DGGITQSPKYLFRKEGQNVTLSCEQNLNHDAMYWYRQDPGQGLRLIYYSQIVNDFQKGDIAEGYSVSREKKESFPLTVTSAQKNPTAFYLCASSINLPTGAQPQHFGDGTRLSIL.

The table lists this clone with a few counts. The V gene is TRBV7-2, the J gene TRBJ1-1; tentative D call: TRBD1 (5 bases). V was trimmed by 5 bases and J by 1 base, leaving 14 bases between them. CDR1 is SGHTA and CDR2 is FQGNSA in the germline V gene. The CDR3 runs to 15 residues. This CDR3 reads CASSLFDRANTEAFF. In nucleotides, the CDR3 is TGTGCCAGCAGCCTCTTCGACAGAGCGAACACTGAAGCTTTCTTT. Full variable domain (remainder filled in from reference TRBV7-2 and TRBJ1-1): GAGVSQSPSNKVTEKGKDVELRCDPISGHTALYWYRQSLGQGLEFLIYFQGNSAPDKSGLPSDRFSAERTGGSVSTLTIQRTQQEDSAVYLCASSLFDRANTEAFFGQGTRLTVV.

The CDR3 region is CASSAGTNTEAFF. DNA for the CDR3: TGTGCCAGCAGCGCGGGGACGAACACTGAAGCTTTCTTT. The chain carries TRBV5-8 and TRBJ1-1; TRBD1 is a possible D gene (5 bases). Trimming took off 4 bases at V and 1 base at J, with 8 bases between the two ends. Germline V gives CDR1 SGHTS, CDR2 YDEGEE. The CDR3 consists of 13 residues.

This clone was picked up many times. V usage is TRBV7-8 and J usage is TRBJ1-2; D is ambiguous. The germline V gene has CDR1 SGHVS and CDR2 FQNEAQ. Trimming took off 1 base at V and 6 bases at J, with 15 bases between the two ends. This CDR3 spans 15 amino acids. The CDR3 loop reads CASSLERGVLHGYTF. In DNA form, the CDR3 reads TGTGCCAGCAGCTTAGAACGAGGTGTTCTTCATGGCTACACCTTC.

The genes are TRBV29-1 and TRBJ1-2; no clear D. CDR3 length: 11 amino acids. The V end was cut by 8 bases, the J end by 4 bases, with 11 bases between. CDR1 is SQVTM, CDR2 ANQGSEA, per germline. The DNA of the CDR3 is TGCAGCTCCGCCGGAGGCTATGGCTACACCTTC. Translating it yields CSSAGGYGYTF.

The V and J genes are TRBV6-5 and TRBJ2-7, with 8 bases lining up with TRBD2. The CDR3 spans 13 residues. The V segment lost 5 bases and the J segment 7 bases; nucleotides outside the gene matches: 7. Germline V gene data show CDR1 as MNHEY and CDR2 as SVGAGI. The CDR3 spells CASSPGLAWEQYF. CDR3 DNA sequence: TGTGCCAGCAGTCCTGGACTAGCCTGGGAGCAGTACTTC.